These T cell receptor beta chains were read from a single sample in a study of blood T cell repertoires in COVID-19. Assay: immunoSEQ multiplex PCR; the TCRdb copy retains only in-frame clones and omits some. The data contain around 7,000 clones, around 85% of them singletons. Source material: peripheral blood. These TCRs come from a human donor in a cohort sampled during active COVID-19. The CDR3 runs from the conserved cysteine through the conserved F or W. The D gene is left open where the match is weak. A clone size is listed for some rows: how often the clone was seen (once, few, many), or a class if it is expanded.

TRBV5-1	-	-	TRBJ1-1	TGCGCCAGCAGCTTGATCGACAGGAACACTGAAGCTTTCTTT	CASSLIDRNTEAFF
TRBV19	-	-	TRBJ1-1	TGTGCCAGTAGTATAAGCGGGGTTGGGCGGACTGAAGCTTTCTTT	CASSISGVGRTEAFF
TRBV4-2	-	medium-sized	TRBJ2-7	TGTGCCAGCAGCCTCGGGGAAGAGGCGTCCGAGCAGTACTTC	CASSLGEEASEQYF
TRBV28	TRBD1	-	TRBJ1-4	TGTGCCAGCAGTTTAATAGTTGACAGGGGATTTGAAAAACTGTTTTTT	CASSLIVDRGFEKLFF
TRBV3-1/TRBV3-2	-	-	TRBJ2-7	TGTGCCAGCAGCCAAGCTTCTAGTGGCGAGCAGTACTTC	CASSQASSGEQYF
TRBV7-7	-	-	TRBJ1-3	TGTGCTAGCAGCCGACCCCGAAAGAGCGGGGGGGCTTCCGGAAACACCATATATTTT	CASSRPRKSGGASGNTIYF
TRBV6-6	TRBD1	-	TRBJ2-7	TGTGCCAGCAGTGACGGACAGGGTCGGTCTGGCGAGCAGTACTTC	CASSDGQGRSGEQYF
TRBV4-1	TRBD1	-	TRBJ1-2	TGCGCCAGCAGCCAGACACCGGGACAGGGTTTCGATGGCTACACCTTC	CASSQTPGQGFDGYTF
TRBV7-9	-	-	TRBJ2-7	TGTGCCAGCAGCTATACAGGGGAGCAGTACTTC	CASSYTGEQYF
TRBV5-1	TRBD2	few	TRBJ2-3	TGCGCCAGCAGCCCCCCGGCTAGCGGGGGTTTCACAGATACGCAGTATTTT	CASSPPASGGFTDTQYF
TRBV6-5	-	-	TRBJ1-6	TGTGCCACTACCGACGCAACTAGTCAATCACCCCTCCACTTT	CATTDATSQSPLHF
TRBV30	-	-	TRBJ1-2	TGTGCCTGGAGTAAACACTCATCAGGGGCAGCTAACTATGGCTACACCTTC	CAWSKHSSGAANYGYTF
TRBV10-3	TRBD2	few	TRBJ2-7	TGTGCCATCAGTACGGGAGGGATATACGAGCAGTACTTC	CAISTGGIYEQYF
TRBV6-5	-	-	TRBJ1-5	TGTGCCAGCAGTCCCTCCGGCGGTAGCAATCAGCCCCAGCATTTT	CASSPSGGSNQPQHF
TRBV13	-	-	TRBJ2-1	TGTGCCAGCAGCTTAGTGGGGGGGCTTAACAATGAGCAGTTCTTC	CASSLVGGLNNEQFF
TRBV2	TRBD2	few	TRBJ2-3	TGTGCCAGCAGTGGACTAGCGGACACAGATACGCAGTATTTT	CASSGLADTDTQYF
TRBV5-4	-	-	TRBJ1-4	TGTGCCAGCAGCGCGGGACGGAATGAAAAACTGTTTTTT	CASSAGRNEKLFF
TRBV27	-	-	TRBJ2-1	TGTGCCAGCAGTTTTTTCGGGGACTACAATGAGCAGTTCTTC	CASSFFGDYNEQFF
TRBV9	TRBD1	-	TRBJ2-7	TGTGCCAGCAGCGCCCGCGACAGGGAATACGAGCAGTACTTC	CASSARDREYEQYF
TRBV10-3	-	-	TRBJ1-6	TGTGCCATCAGAATGACAGACTATAATTCACCCCTCCACTTT	CAIRMTDYNSPLHF
TRBV5-6	-	-	TRBJ1-6	TGTGCCAGCAGCCGATGGGCGGGTAATTCACCCCTCCACTTT	CASSRWAGNSPLHF
TRBV6-5	TRBD1	few	TRBJ1-2	TGTGCCAGCAGTACGACAGGGGAGTATGGCTACACCTTC	CASSTTGEYGYTF
TRBV5-1	TRBD1	-	TRBJ1-4	TGCGCCAGCAGCAGCTGGGACAGTGGGAATGAAAAACTGTTTTTT	CASSSWDSGNEKLFF
TRBV29-1	-	-	TRBJ1-3	TGCAGCGTTTTGCCAGGGGACTCTGGAAACACCATATATTTT	CSVLPGDSGNTIYF
TRBV10-1	TRBD2	-	TRBJ2-2	TGCGCCAGCAGTGATAGCGGGATGAACACCGGGGAGCTGTTTTTT	CASSDSGMNTGELFF
TRBV5-1	-	once	TRBJ1-1	TGCGCCAGCACCACTGATGGGCAACAGAACACTGAAGCTTTCTTT	CASTTDGQQNTEAFF
TRBV10-3	-	-	TRBJ2-5	TGTGCCATCAGTGAGTCGAAGGTATCCGGGGAGACCCAGTACTTC	CAISESKVSGETQYF
TRBV7-2	TRBD1	-	TRBJ1-2	TGTGCCAGCAGCTTAGCTGCACAGGGGGTAAACTATGGCTACACCTTC	CASSLAAQGVNYGYTF
TRBV7-9	-	-	TRBJ2-1	TGTGCCAGCAGCCCTTGGACTCAAGTCGGTGAGCAGTTCTTC	CASSPWTQVGEQFF
TRBV21-1	-	-	TRBJ2-2	TGTGCCAGCAGCAAAGATCAGGTTAGGGGGCCGAACACCGGGGAGCTGTTTTTT	CASSKDQVRGPNTGELFF
TRBV7-2	TRBD1	-	TRBJ2-1	TGTGCCAGCAGCGCAGACAGGGGCTCCTACAATGAGCAGTTCTTC	CASSADRGSYNEQFF
TRBV6-5	TRBD1	once	TRBJ1-5	TGTGCCAGCGAACTAGGACAGGGGAATCAGCCCCAGCATTTT	CASELGQGNQPQHF
TRBV7-6	TRBD2	-	TRBJ2-7	TGTGCCAGCAGCGTCCCGGGGGGTGAGCAGTACTTC	CASSVPGGEQYF
TRBV2	-	-	TRBJ1-4	TGTGCCAGCACGGAGTGGGGGGGGCGGGAAAAACTGTTTTTT	CASTEWGGREKLFF
TRBV7-2	-	few	TRBJ1-1	TGTGCCAGCAGCTTAGTCCGGGGGAACACTGAAGCTTTCTTT	CASSLVRGNTEAFF
TRBV27	TRBD2	-	TRBJ2-7	TGTGCCAGCAGTTCCAAACTAGCGGGAGCTTTCTACGAGCAGTACTTC	CASSSKLAGAFYEQYF
TRBV3-1/TRBV3-2	-	-	TRBJ2-7	TGTGCCAGCAGCCAAACATACCTAGGAGACTCCTACGAGCAGTACTTC	CASSQTYLGDSYEQYF
TRBV11-2	-	-	TRBJ1-1	TGTGCCAGCAGCTCAATTGGACAAACGAACACTGAAGCTTTCTTT	CASSSIGQTNTEAFF
TRBV5-1	-	-	TRBJ1-1	TGCGCCAGCACCCCAGGGGACGCTAGCATGAACACTGAAGCTTTCTTT	CASTPGDASMNTEAFF
TRBV5-1	-	-	TRBJ2-5	TGCGCCAGCAGCCCTGACCCTTTGAGGGCGGGGGAGACCCAGTACTTC	CASSPDPLRAGETQYF
TRBV2	-	-	TRBJ2-2	TGTGCCAGCAGTGAAGTTAAATCAACGGGGACCGGGGAGCTGTTTTTT	CASSEVKSTGTGELFF
TRBV5-1	-	-	TRBJ2-2	TGCGCCAGCAGCTTGCGGGGGTCTAACACCGGGGAGCTGTTTTTT	CASSLRGSNTGELFF
TRBV10-3	-	-	TRBJ2-1	TGTGCCATCAAAAATGACAACAAAGGGGGAGATGAGCAGTTCTTC	CAIKNDNKGGDEQFF
TRBV9	TRBD1	-	TRBJ2-1	TGTGCCAGCAGCGCACCGACAGGGGAGCAGTTCTTC	CASSAPTGEQFF
TRBV5-5	TRBD1	-	TRBJ2-3	TGTGCCAGCAGTTCATTACAGGGGGGTACGCAGTATTTT	CASSSLQGGTQYF
TRBV7-2	-	-	TRBJ2-1	TGTGCCAGCAGGCACGCGACGCGGTCCTACAATGAGCAGTTCTTC	CASRHATRSYNEQFF
TRBV19	-	once	TRBJ2-2	TGTGCCAGTAGTAAAGCGAGGGCCGGGGAGCTGTTTTTT	CASSKARAGELFF
TRBV6-5	-	-	TRBJ2-7	TGTGCCAGCAGCGATACCTGGAGCTCCTACGAGCAGTACTTC	CASSDTWSSYEQYF
TRBV5-1	TRBD1	-	TRBJ2-3	TGCGCCAGCAGCTTGGCTGGGACAGGGGGGGATTATACGCAGTATTTT	CASSLAGTGGDYTQYF
TRBV7-2	TRBD1	-	TRBJ1-3	TGTGCCAGCAGCTTATCAGGGGGCGCTTCTGGAAACACCATATATTTT	CASSLSGGASGNTIYF
TRBV12-3/TRBV12-4	-	-	TRBJ1-2	TGTGCCAGCAGGGACAGTTATGGCTACACCTTC	CASRDSYGYTF
TRBV7-9	-	-	TRBJ2-1	TGTGCCAGCAGCTTATTATCCGATGAGCAGTTCTTC	CASSLLSDEQFF
TRBV2	-	-	TRBJ1-1	TGTGCCAGCAGTGTCAGTTCCTCTGTACCGTGGAACACTGAAGCTTTCTTT	CASSVSSSVPWNTEAFF